The TCR beta chain under discussion was sequenced for a study of blood T cell repertoires in COVID-19. Across the whole study: Spain, Italy and the United States supplied samples that represented acute and convalescent COVID-19. In each case, the material was cDNA or gDNA derived from T cells, B-cell-depleted T cells, or PBMCs.

This clone was detected once. Produced via immunoSEQ multiplex PCR; TCRdb's table is partial and in-frame only. The data show 25,000 to 35,000 clones, less than 85% seen once. The specimen was peripheral blood. The origin of this receptor is a man at least 80 years old with active or convalescent COVID-19.

The CDR3 DNA is TGCGCCAGCAGCCAAGATTCTTTAGGGACAGGATTAACTAATTCACCCCTCCACTTT. Residues: CASSQDSLGTGLTNSPLHF. The rearrangement links TRBV4-1 to TRBJ1-6, with 8 bases that match TRBD1. Germline V gene sequence: CDR1 MGHRA, CDR2 YSYEKL. The CDR3 is made up of 19 amino acids. J gave up 6 bases and V 0 bases, and 13 bases lay outside the gene matches.